One sample yielded the 20 T cell receptor beta chains listed below, sequenced in a study of T cells in Graves' hyperthyroidism and ophthalmopathy. Amplification targeted TCR beta CDR3 regions from RNA transcripts. In the first-round RT-PCR of the TCR CDR3, the HTBI primer set was used. TCRdb analysed the multiplex PCR reads with MiXCR anew, one entry per CDR3 protein. The sample records over 250,000 distinct CDR3 sequences, over 15% being singletons. Sequenced sample: blood. These receptors came from a woman in her sixties or seventies with Graves' ophthalmopathy.

This rearrangement joins TRBV4-2 to TRBJ2-4; D remains ambiguous. The length of the CDR3 is 15 residues. Germline V lookup: CDR1 LGHNA, CDR2 YNFKEQ. V lost 1 base and J lost 4, with 11 bases in between. CDR3 sequence (DNA): TGTGCCAGCAGCCAAGTTTCGGATTTGAAAAACATTCAGTACTTC. Its protein is CASSQVSDLKNIQYF.

This clonotype was detected ten times or more. The chain joins TRBV19 to TRBJ1-1; a possible D gene is TRBD1 (6 bases). Germline values: CDR1 LNHDA, CDR2 SQIVND (reference sequence). V shed 7 bases and J shed 4 bases, with 22 bases lying between them. The CDR3 is 16 residues long. This CDR3 is CASKSGTTPLGTEAFF. The CDR3 DNA is TGTGCCAGTAAGTCCGGGACAACCCCGTTGGGCACTGAAGCTTTCTTT.

V is TRBV7-9 and J is TRBJ1-2; 10 bases line up with TRBD1. This CDR3 has 17 residues. The trim removed 5 bases at V and 1 base at J, leaving 10 bases unmatched. CDR1 SEHNR and CDR2 FQNEAQ come from the germline V gene (reference sequence). Here the CDR3 reads CASSHRDRGIFNYGYTF. The CDR3, as DNA: TGTGCCAGCAGCCACCGGGACAGGGGCATCTTTAACTATGGCTACACCTTC.

This clonotype was seen only a few times. The chain uses TRBV29-1 and TRBJ2-1; no firm D call. From germline, CDR1 is SQVTM and CDR2 ANQGSEA. V lost 4 bases and J lost 2, with 15 bases in between. The CDR3 runs to 15 residues. CDR3 residues: CSVVRAIKTYNEQFF. The DNA for the CDR3 is TGCAGCGTTGTCCGTGCCATTAAAACCTACAATGAGCAGTTCTTC.

In its sample, this clonotype was seen many times. This chain connects TRBV6-1 to TRBJ1-4; TRBD1 agrees at 9 bases. This CDR3 contains 15 residues. Trimming took 6 bases from V and 5 from J; bases not matched to a gene: 7. CDR1 MNHNS and CDR2 SASEGT come from the germline V gene. CDR3 nucleotides: TGTGCCAGCAGGTCGTTTGGGACAGGGAATGAAAAACTGTTTTTT. It codes for CASRSFGTGNEKLFF.

J is TRBJ1-2 and V is TRBV20-1, with 7 bases lining up with TRBD1. Unmatched junction bases numbered 6, after V lost 1 base and J lost 7 bases. This CDR3 has 13 amino acids. CDR1 and CDR2 from the germline V gene are DFQATT and SNEGSKA (reference sequence). The CDR3 reads CSARADREVGYTF. CDR3 nucleotide sequence: TGCAGTGCTAGAGCAGACAGGGAGGTTGGCTACACCTTC.

This clonotype was detected ten times or more. Here the CDR3 DNA reads TGCAGTGCTAGTGACAGACAAGAGACCCAGTACTTC. It specifies CSASDRQETQYF. The chain uses TRBV20-1 and TRBJ2-5, with D perhaps matching TRBD1 (5 bases). Germline V gives CDR1 DFQATT, CDR2 SNEGSKA (reference sequence). The V gene lost 3 bases and the J gene lost 2 bases, with 7 bases spanning the gap. The CDR3 is 12 amino acids.

With regard to this clonotype: A read error may account for a junction end that differs from germline. The rearrangement uses TRBV10-2 and TRBJ1-4; D perhaps matches TRBD1 (5 bases). CDR3 size: 13 residues. Germline values: CDR1 WSHSY, CDR2 SAAADI. The CDR3 spells CASSVTIQERLFF. CDR3 nucleotide sequence: TGCGCCAGCAGTGTGACAATACAGGAAAGACTGTTTTTT.

This clonotype occurred a few times. The chain uses TRBV9 and TRBJ2-5; TRBD1 is a possible D gene (5 bases). Germline lookup yields CDR1 SGDLS and CDR2 YYNGEE. The CDR3 sequence is 15 residues long. The V and J ends lost 4 bases and 2 bases respectively, with 15 bases between them. The CDR3 loop is CASSFSPGSQETQYF. The CDR3 nucleotides are TGTGCCAGCAGCTTCTCCCCAGGGTCACAAGAGACCCAGTACTTC.

This chain connects TRBV6-5 to TRBJ2-1; D possibly uses TRBD1 or TRBD2 (5 bases each). The germline V gene has CDR1 MNHEY and CDR2 SVGAGI. V lost 0 bases, J lost 6 bases, and 9 bases lay in between. The CDR3 is 14 residues long. The chain's CDR3 is CASSYSGTGNEQFF. The DNA for the CDR3 is TGTGCCAGCAGTTACTCAGGGACGGGCAATGAGCAGTTCTTC.

There are a few counts of this clonotype. This chain connects TRBV20-1 to TRBJ2-1; 11 nucleotides line up with TRBD2. Trimming at V came to 1 base and at J to 1 base, leaving 3 bases not matched to a gene. This CDR3 is built from 16 residues. The germline V gene has CDR1 DFQATT and CDR2 SNEGSKA (reference sequence). The DNA of the CDR3 is TGCAGTGCTAGAGGGAGACTAGCGGGATCCTACAATGAGCAGTTCTTC. Its protein product is CSARGRLAGSYNEQFF.

This clonotype showed up just a few times. CDR3 sequence (DNA): TGTGCCAGCAGTGAAGGACAGGGCCAATATGGCTACACCTTC. Translation: CASSEGQGQYGYTF. The rearrangement joins TRBV6-1 to TRBJ1-2; 7 nucleotides align to TRBD1. Germline V gene data show CDR1 as MNHNS and CDR2 as SASEGT. CDR3 length: 14 amino acids. Trimming cost V 1 base and J 5 bases; bases outside gene matches: 4.

The chain couples TRBV2 to TRBJ1-6; the match to TRBD1 covers 10 bases. CDR1 and CDR2 (germline): SNHLY, FYNNEI. The ends lost 6 bases at V and 6 bases at J; junction bases unmatched: 8. The CDR3 has 16 amino acids. The CDR3 sequence is CASRGKRTGGNSPLHF. CDR3 DNA: TGTGCCAGCAGGGGGAAAAGGACAGGGGGTAATTCACCCCTCCACTTT.

At least ten counts were recorded for this clonotype. V is TRBV2 and J is TRBJ1-5, with a weak D call TRBD1 (6 bases). Trimming left V 4 bases short and J 5 bases short, with 12 bases between. Per the germline V gene, CDR1 is SNHLY and CDR2 is FYNNEI. The CDR3 spans 14 residues. CDR3 in DNA: TGTGCCAGCAGTGGGGGGGCCGCGGATCAGCCCCAGCATTTT. Its translation is CASSGGAADQPQHF. Filled out from reference TRBV2 and TRBJ1-5, the complete variable domain reads EPEVTQTPSHQVTQMGQEVILRCVPISNHLYFYWYRQILGQKVEFLVSFYNNEISEKSEIFDDQFSVERPDGSNFTLKIRSTKLEDSAMYFCASSGGAADQPQHFGDGTRLSIL.

The gene calls are TRBV9 and TRBJ2-6; the D is unclear. CDR1 is SGDLS, CDR2 YYNGEE, per germline. V lost 1 base and J 1 base, leaving 6 bases between the germline ends. This CDR3 has 15 residues. The CDR3 DNA reads as TGTGCCAGCAGCGTACAAGGGTCTGGGGCCAACGTCCTGACTTTC. Its protein is CASSVQGSGANVLTF.

In its sample, this clonotype was seen a few times. The chain couples TRBV6-2 or TRBV6-3 to TRBJ2-7; unclear D gene. Germline V CDR1 and CDR2: MNHEY, SVGEGT. This CDR3 has 14 residues. Trimming took off 5 bases at V and 6 bases at J, with 17 bases between the two ends. CDR3 DNA sequence: TGTGCCAGCAGTATTAGCTGGCGCGATCTCGAGCAGTACTTC. It codes for CASSISWRDLEQYF.

The chain couples TRBV3-1 to TRBJ2-1, with 12 positions matching TRBD2. The CDR3 runs to 15 residues. Germline lookup yields CDR1 LGHDT and CDR2 YNNKEL (reference sequence). With V trimmed by 5 bases and J by 9 bases, 8 bases remained unmatched. The CDR3 DNA reads TGTGCCAGCAGCGCCCGGACTAGCGGGAATCTTGAGCAGTTCTTC. Protein: CASSARTSGNLEQFF.

This clonotype appeared many times. The chain has TRBV27 and TRBJ2-7; D is undetermined. This CDR3 is 17 amino acids long. Germline CDR1 MNHEY, CDR2 SMNVEV (reference sequence). Trimming took 6 bases from V and 6 from J, leaving 27 bases between them. CDR3 nucleotides: TGTGCCAGCAGCCCCTTGGGTTGGGATTGGGGTTCGGGCGAGCAGTACTTC. Its protein product is CASSPLGWDWGSGEQYF.

This clonotype came up a few times. CDR3 nucleotide sequence: TGCAGTGCTCCCGGAGCTCACACTGAAGCTTTCTTT. This gives the protein CSAPGAHTEAFF. This chain links TRBV20-1 with TRBJ1-1; no reliable D call. The CDR3 is made up of 12 amino acids. V dropped 5 bases and J dropped 3 bases, with 10 bases sitting between them. Per the germline V gene, CDR1 is DFQATT and CDR2 is SNEGSKA (reference sequence).

This clonotype was observed a few times. The gene calls are TRBV4-2 and TRBJ1-4; no reliable D call. Trimming stripped 1 base from V and 5 bases from J, with 11 bases between. The CDR3 consists of 15 residues. The germline gives CDR1 LGHNA, CDR2 YNFKEQ. CDR3: CASSQGWSANEKLFF. CDR3 DNA sequence: TGTGCCAGCAGCCAAGGATGGAGTGCGAATGAAAAACTGTTTTTT.